This TCR beta chain is from a study of shared clonotypes between healthy human individuals. Study outcomes and limitations: Rarefaction analysis demonstrated incomplete sorted-subset sequencing notwithstanding large depth. Having only a few donors restricted how much genetic and exposure-history diversity was captured. Sampling was confined to blood; repertoires within tissues likely differ.

The naive CD8 fraction comprised CD45RO-negative cells positively selected for CCR7 and excluded terminally differentiated effector memory CD45RA+ cells. About this clone: What it recognizes is unknown.

Libraries were prepared by immunoSEQ multiplex PCR; TCRdb keeps only in-frame clonotypes and omits some of them. This table has some 740,000 clones, over 90% appearing once. The V end was cut by 5 bases, the J end by 6 bases, with 20 bases between. This CDR3 has 16 residues. Germline CDR1 and CDR2: SEHNR and FQNEAQ (reference sequence). Sequenced: naive CD8+ T cells sorted from blood. This TCR came from a man aged 25 to 45 in good health. The rearrangement links TRBV7-9 to TRBJ2-1; possibly TRBD2 for D (5 bases). As DNA, the CDR3 is TGTGCCAGCAGCCCGCCGTTCGGACTCCGAAGCAATGAGCAGTTCTTC. Translating it yields CASSPPFGLRSNEQFF.